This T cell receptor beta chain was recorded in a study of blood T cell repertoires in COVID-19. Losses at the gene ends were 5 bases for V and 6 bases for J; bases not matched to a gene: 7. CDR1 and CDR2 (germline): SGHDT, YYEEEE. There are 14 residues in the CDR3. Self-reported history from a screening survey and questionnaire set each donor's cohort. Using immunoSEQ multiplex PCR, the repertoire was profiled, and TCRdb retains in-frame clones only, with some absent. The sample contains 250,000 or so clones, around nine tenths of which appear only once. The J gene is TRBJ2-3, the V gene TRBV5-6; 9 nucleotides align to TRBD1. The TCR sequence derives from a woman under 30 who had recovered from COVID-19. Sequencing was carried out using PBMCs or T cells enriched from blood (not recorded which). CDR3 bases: TGTGCCAGCAGTTGGGACAGGGAGCAGGATACGCAGTATTTT. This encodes CASSWDREQDTQYF.